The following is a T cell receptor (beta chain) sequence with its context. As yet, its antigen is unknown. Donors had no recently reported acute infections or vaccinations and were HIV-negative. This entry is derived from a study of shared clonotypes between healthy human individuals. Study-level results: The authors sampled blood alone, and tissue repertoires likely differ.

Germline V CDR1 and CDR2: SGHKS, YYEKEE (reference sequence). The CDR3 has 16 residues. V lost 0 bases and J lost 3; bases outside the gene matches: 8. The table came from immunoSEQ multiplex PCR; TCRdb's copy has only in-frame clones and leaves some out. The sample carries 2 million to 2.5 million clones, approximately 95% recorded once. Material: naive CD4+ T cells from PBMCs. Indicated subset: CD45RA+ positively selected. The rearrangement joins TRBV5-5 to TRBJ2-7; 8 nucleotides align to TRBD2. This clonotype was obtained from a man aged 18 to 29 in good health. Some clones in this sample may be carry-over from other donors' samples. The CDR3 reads CASSLAVALAGYEQYF. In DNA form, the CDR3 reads TGTGCCAGCAGCTTGGCGGTCGCGCTAGCGGGCTACGAGCAGTACTTC.